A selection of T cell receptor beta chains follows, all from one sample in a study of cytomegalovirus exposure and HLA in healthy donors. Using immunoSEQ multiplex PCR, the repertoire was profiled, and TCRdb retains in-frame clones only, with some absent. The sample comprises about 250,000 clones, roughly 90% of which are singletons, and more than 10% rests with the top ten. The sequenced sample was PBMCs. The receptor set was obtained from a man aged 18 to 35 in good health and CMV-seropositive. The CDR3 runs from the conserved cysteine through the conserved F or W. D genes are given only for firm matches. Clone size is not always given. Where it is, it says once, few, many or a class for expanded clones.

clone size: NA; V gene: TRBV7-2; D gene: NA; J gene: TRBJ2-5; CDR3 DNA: TGTGCCACCGGGGGGCGGGGTCGAGGGTTAGAGACCCAGTACTTC; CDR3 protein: CATGGRGRGLETQYF
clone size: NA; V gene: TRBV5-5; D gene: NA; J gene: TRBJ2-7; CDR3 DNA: TGTGCCAGCAGCCAGGGACAAGCCTACGAGCAGTACTTC; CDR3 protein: CASSQGQAYEQYF
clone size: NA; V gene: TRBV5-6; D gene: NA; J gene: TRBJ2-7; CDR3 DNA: TGTGCCAGCACTTGGGACCGCTCCTACGAGCAGTACTTC; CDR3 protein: CASTWDRSYEQYF
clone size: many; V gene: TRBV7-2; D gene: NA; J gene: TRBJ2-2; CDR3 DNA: TGTGCCAGCAGCTTAGGGTCGAACACCGGGGAGCTGTTTTTT; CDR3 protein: CASSLGSNTGELFF
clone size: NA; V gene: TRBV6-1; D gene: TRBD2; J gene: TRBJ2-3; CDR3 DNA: TGTGCCAGCCGAGGACTAGCGGGACACACAGATACGCAGTATTTT; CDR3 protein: CASRGLAGHTDTQYF
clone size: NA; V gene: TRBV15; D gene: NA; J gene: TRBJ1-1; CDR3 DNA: TGTGCCACCAGCAGAGCCCAGGGGATGAACACTGAAGCTTTCTTT; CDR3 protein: CATSRAQGMNTEAFF
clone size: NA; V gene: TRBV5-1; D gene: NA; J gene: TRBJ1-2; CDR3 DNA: TGCGCCAGCAGCACGGTTGTAGGGTCGGAAGGCTACACCTTC; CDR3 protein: CASSTVVGSEGYTF
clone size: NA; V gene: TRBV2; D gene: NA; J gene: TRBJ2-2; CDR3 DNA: TGTGCCAGCAGTGACTACTACCGCACCGGGGAGCTGTTTTTT; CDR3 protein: CASSDYYRTGELFF
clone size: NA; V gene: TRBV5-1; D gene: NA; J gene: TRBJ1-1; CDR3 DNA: TGCGCCAGCAGCCTCAGGCAGGGAAGTACCACTGAAGCTTTCTTT; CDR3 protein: CASSLRQGSTTEAFF
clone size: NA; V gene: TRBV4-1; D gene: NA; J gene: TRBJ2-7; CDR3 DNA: TGCGCCAGCAGCCTACAGGACAGCTACGAGCAGTACTTC; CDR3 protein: CASSLQDSYEQYF
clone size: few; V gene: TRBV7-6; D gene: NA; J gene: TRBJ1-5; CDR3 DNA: TGTGCCAGCAGCTTAGTTTGGGGAGAACCCCAGCATTTT; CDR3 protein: CASSLVWGEPQHF
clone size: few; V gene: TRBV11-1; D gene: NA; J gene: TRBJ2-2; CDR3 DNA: TGTGCCAGCAGCTTAGGAGTATGGCACGGCAAGAACACCGGGGAGCTGTTTTTT; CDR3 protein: CASSLGVWHGKNTGELFF
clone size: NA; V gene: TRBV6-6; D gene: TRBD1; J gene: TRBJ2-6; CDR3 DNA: TGTGCCAGCAGTACTCGATGGGACAGTATGGCCAACGTCCTGACTTTC; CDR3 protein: CASSTRWDSMANVLTF